The 13 T cell receptor beta chains reported below all come from one sample, sequenced in a study of OX40 agonist ivuxolimab in advanced cancers. Only in-frame clones appear in the TCRdb table, and some are missing; sequencing was by immunoSEQ multiplex PCR. The repertoire has roughly 72,000 clones, approximately 94% of them found once; the top ten carry around 16%. This specimen consisted of CD4+ or CD8+ T cells sorted from blood, obtained in a trial of the OX40 agonist ivuxolimab. These receptors all stem from an adult with an advanced solid tumor such as melanoma, head and neck, liver or kidney cancer.

This clone was seen a single time. The chain employs TRBV2 and TRBJ2-7; D unclear. Germline-derived CDR1 and CDR2 are SNHLY and FYNNEI. The CDR3 runs 13 residues. V lost 3 bases to trimming and J lost 0 bases, with 6 bases between them. CDR3 nucleotide sequence: TGTGCCAGCAGTGAGGGCAGCTCCTACGAGCAGTACTTC. Translated, it gives CASSEGSSYEQYF.

The table lists this clone with a count of one. J is TRBJ2-5 and V is TRBV13; D may be TRBD2 (6 bases). Germline loops: CDR1 PRHDT, CDR2 FYEKMQ (reference sequence). The CDR3 covers 14 residues. V lost 7 bases, J lost 3 bases, and 15 bases lay in between. The CDR3 bases are TGTGCCAGCACGAATCGGGGGAGGAAAGAGACCCAGTACTTC. Translation gives CASTNRGRKETQYF.

In this sample, this clone turned up once. The rearrangement uses TRBV7-9 and TRBJ2-7; 7 bases map to TRBD2. Germline V gene data show CDR1 as SEHNR and CDR2 as FQNEAQ (reference sequence). The V and J ends lost 5 bases and 1 base, in that order; junction bases with no gene match: 11. The CDR3 runs 16 residues. The DNA for the CDR3 is TGTGCCAGCAGCCCTCCGGGGCTAGCGGATTCCTACGAGCAGTACTTC. It yields the protein CASSPPGLADSYEQYF.

This clone appeared once. This chain connects TRBV19 to TRBJ2-7, with TRBD2 matching over 7 bases. The ends lost 2 bases at V and 0 bases at J; junction bases unmatched: 13. This CDR3 contains 18 residues. CDR1 and CDR2 (germline): LNHDA, SQIVND (reference sequence). CDR3 protein: CASSISLYGGSSSYEQYF. CDR3 bases: TGTGCCAGTAGTATAAGTCTCTACGGCGGGAGCTCCTCCTACGAGCAGTACTTC.

CDR3 protein: CASSFSTYRDTGELFF. The CDR3 DNA sequence: TGCGCCAGCAGTTTCAGCACTTACAGGGACACCGGGGAGCTGTTTTTT. The genes are TRBV5-1 and TRBJ2-2, with a possible D match to TRBD1 (6 bases). Germline-derived CDR1 and CDR2 are SGHRS and YFSETQ. V was trimmed by 5 bases and J by 3 bases, leaving 17 bases between them. The CDR3 is 16 amino acids.

With respect to this clone: Other DNA sequences in this sample translate to the same CDR3. This chain links TRBV21-1 with TRBJ2-5. TRBV21-1 has pseudogene status. This CDR3 contains 15 residues. The CDR3 nucleotides read TGTGCCAGCTCCTCCTCTTGGGGGGCCCAAGAGACCCAGTACTTC. It specifies CASSSSWGAQETQYF.

This clone was found once. The rearrangement joins TRBV5-1 to TRBJ1-1, with 8 bases aligning to TRBD1. With V trimmed by 4 bases and J by 0 bases, 5 bases remained unmatched. This CDR3 is 15 amino acids long. Germline-derived CDR1 and CDR2 are SGHRS and YFSETQ. The CDR3 sequence is CASSPRQGMNTEAFF. In DNA, the CDR3 is TGCGCCAGCAGCCCAAGACAGGGGATGAACACTGAAGCTTTCTTT.

The CDR3 reads CASSSTGPLDTQYF. The CDR3, as DNA: TGTGCCAGCAGCTCGACAGGGCCCCTAGATACGCAGTATTTT. The chain combines TRBV7-3 with TRBJ2-3; TRBD1 matches 7 bases. CDR1 is SGHTA and CDR2 is FQGTGA in the germline V gene. The length of the CDR3 is 14 residues. Trimming cost V 4 bases and J 5 bases; bases outside gene matches: 6. Drawing the rest from reference TRBV7-3 and TRBJ2-3, the complete variable domain is GAGVSQTPSNKVTEKGKYVELRCDPISGHTALYWYRQSLGQGPEFLIYFQGTGAADDSGLPNDRFFAVRPEGSVSTLKIQRTERGDSAVYLCASSSTGPLDTQYFGPGTRLTVL.

V is TRBV6-5 and J is TRBJ2-1; D is unresolved. The CDR3 spans 12 residues. Between the trimmed V and J ends, which lost 6 bases and 8 bases, there was a span of 11 bases. Germline assignment: CDR1 MNHEY and CDR2 SVGAGI. The CDR3 protein is CASRKVGDEQFF. In DNA form, the CDR3 reads TGTGCCAGCAGGAAGGTTGGGGATGAGCAGTTCTTC.

This chain connects TRBV15 to TRBJ1-1; no clear D. Germline loops: CDR1 LNHNV, CDR2 YYDKDF (reference sequence). V lost 1 base, J lost 0 bases, and 9 bases lay in between. The CDR3 is made up of 15 amino acids. Here the CDR3 DNA reads TGTGCCACCAGCAGAGGGGCGGGCTTGAACACTGAAGCTTTCTTT. Translation gives CATSRGAGLNTEAFF.

This chain links TRBV7-9 with TRBJ1-4; D remains ambiguous. Looked up from germline, CDR1 is SEHNR and CDR2 is FQNEAQ (reference sequence). V was cut by 5 bases and J by 1 base, with 11 bases left in between. This CDR3 is built from 15 residues. The CDR3 loop is CASSPLRETNEKLFF. CDR3 nucleotides: TGTGCCAGCAGCCCGCTCCGGGAAACTAATGAAAAACTGTTTTTT.

The V call is TRBV19, the J call TRBJ1-1; no definite D call. V lost 1 base to trimming and J lost 3 bases, with 12 bases between them. The CDR3 totals 15 residues. Germline values: CDR1 LNHDA, CDR2 SQIVND (reference sequence). The CDR3 coding sequence is TGTGCCAGTAGTATAGTAGACACACTATACACTGAAGCTTTCTTT. It translates to CASSIVDTLYTEAFF.

Only one count was recorded for this clone. The rearrangement uses TRBV19 and TRBJ1-5; the D gene is possibly TRBD1 (5 bases). V lost 7 bases to trimming and J lost 0 bases, with 16 bases between them. The length of the CDR3 is 16 residues. Germline V lookup: CDR1 LNHDA, CDR2 SQIVND (reference sequence). CDR3 coding DNA: TGTGCCAGTATCCGGGACGGAGCTAATAGCAATCAGCCCCAGCATTTT. Protein sequence: CASIRDGANSNQPQHF.